This entry lists 27 T cell receptor beta chains sequenced from one sample in a study of T cell responses to AZD1222 COVID-19 vaccine. Sequencing was performed with immunoSEQ multiplex PCR; in TCRdb, only in-frame clones are kept and a portion is missing. The sample gives about 150,000 clones, 70% to 90% of which show up once; about 7% is in the top ten. The sample in question was peripheral blood, obtained after recovery from COVID-19. Receptors originate from an adult who had recovered from COVID-19.

The chain joins TRBV19 to TRBJ2-3; perhaps TRBD2 as D (6 bases). The CDR3 length is 14 residues. From germline, CDR1 is LNHDA and CDR2 SQIVND (reference sequence). V was clipped by 4 bases and J by 0 bases, with 8 bases between them. The CDR3 protein is CASSNSGSTDTQYF. The CDR3 DNA reads as TGTGCCAGTAGTAATAGCGGTAGCACAGATACGCAGTATTTT.

The chain joins TRBV6-1 to TRBJ1-5; D ambiguous. V was cut by 2 bases and J by 7 bases, with 9 bases left in between. The CDR3 has 13 amino acids. Germline V gene data show CDR1 as MNHNS and CDR2 as SASEGT. The DNA for the CDR3 is TGTGCCAGCAGTGAACGGCCCTACCAGCCCCAGCATTTT. Encoded protein: CASSERPYQPQHF.

The genes are TRBV7-2 and TRBJ1-2; a possible D gene is TRBD1 (5 bases). CDR3 size: 13 residues. The germline gives CDR1 SGHTA, CDR2 FQGNSA. The ends were cut back, 2 bases at V and 7 bases at J, with 11 bases in the middle. The CDR3 loop reads CASSLIGGGGYTF. The DNA of the CDR3 is TGTGCCAGCAGCTTAATCGGGGGAGGTGGCTACACCTTC.

V usage is TRBV4-1 and J usage is TRBJ2-1; tentatively, D is TRBD1 or TRBD2 (5 bases each). CDR3 length equals 18 residues. Germline V gives CDR1 MGHRA, CDR2 YSYEKL. Trimming left V 6 bases short and J 0 bases short, with 21 bases between. The CDR3 loop is CASSTTGPPTSSYNEQFF. CDR3 bases: TGCGCCAGCAGTACGACGGGACCCCCCACAAGCTCCTACAATGAGCAGTTCTTC.

The sample holds one count of this clone. The gene calls are TRBV3-1 (or the pseudogene TRBV3-2) and TRBJ1-1; 7 nucleotides agree with TRBD1. The CDR3 extends over 14 amino acids. From germline, CDR1 is LGHDT and CDR2 YNNKEL (reference sequence). J gave up 4 bases and V 2 bases, and 4 bases lay outside the gene matches. CDR3 in amino acids: CASSQWQGVTEAFF. The DNA for the CDR3 is TGTGCCAGCAGCCAATGGCAGGGGGTCACTGAAGCTTTCTTT.

As to this clone: The germline gene is not matched at one end of the junction; a read error may be the cause. V gene TRBV7-9 combines with J gene TRBJ2-1, with 13 bases identical to TRBD2. This CDR3 has 18 amino acids. The germline V gene encodes CDR1 SEHNR and CDR2 FQNEAQ (reference sequence). The CDR3 sequence: CASSLGWTSGSKGDEQFF. CDR3 DNA sequence: TGTGCCAGTAGCTTAGGTTGGACTAGCGGGAGTAAAGGCGATGAGCAGTTCTTC.

In its sample, this clone was seen once. This chain joins TRBV27 and TRBJ2-3; D may be TRBD2 (6 bases). V dropped 3 bases and J dropped 5 bases, with 12 bases sitting between them. Germline assignment: CDR1 MNHEY and CDR2 SMNVEV (reference sequence). There are 14 residues in the CDR3. CDR3 coding DNA: TGTGCCAGCAGTTTTCGGGACTTCGGAGATACGCAGTATTTT. It yields the protein CASSFRDFGDTQYF.

The CDR3 loop reads CASSPLAGGTDTQYF. The CDR3 DNA reads TGTGCCAGCAGCCCACTAGCGGGGGGGACAGATACGCAGTATTTT. The chain links TRBV6-2 or TRBV6-3 to TRBJ2-3; TRBD2 aligns across 13 bases. Germline V gene data show CDR1 as MNHEY and CDR2 as SVGEGT. This CDR3 is built from 15 residues. Trimming removed 6 bases from V and 3 bases from J; junction bases left unmatched: 3.

The chain links TRBV18 to TRBJ1-1; a weak D match, TRBD1 (5 bases). This CDR3 spans 14 amino acids. Trimming pared 3 bases from V and 7 bases from J, leaving 15 bases between. CDR1 and CDR2 (germline): KGHSH, LQKENI. In DNA, the CDR3 is TGTGCCAGCTCACCGAACCGGGGACCTAATGAAGCTTTCTTT. This sequence encodes CASSPNRGPNEAFF.

The chain joins TRBV3-1 (or the pseudogene TRBV3-2) to TRBJ2-7, with 8 bases lining up with TRBD2. The CDR3 consists of 15 residues. V trimming: 4 bases; J trimming: 1 base; junction bases outside the gene matches: 6. Germline values: CDR1 LGHDT, CDR2 YNNKEL (reference sequence). CDR3 loop: CASSPSSGSSYEQYF. The CDR3 bases are TGTGCCAGCAGCCCCTCCAGCGGGAGTTCCTACGAGCAGTACTTC.

This chain connects TRBV2 to TRBJ1-1; D gene ambiguous. The ends were cut back, 2 bases at V and 0 bases at J, with 10 bases in the middle. This CDR3 comprises 15 residues. CDR1 and CDR2 from the germline V gene are SNHLY and FYNNEI. CDR3 region: CASSEWREMNTEAFF. CDR3 nucleotides: TGTGCCAGCAGTGAATGGCGGGAAATGAACACTGAAGCTTTCTTT.

The rearrangement joins TRBV19 to TRBJ2-3; a possible D gene is TRBD2 (7 bases). This CDR3 region has 13 residues. The germline gives CDR1 LNHDA, CDR2 SQIVND (reference sequence). CDR3 DNA: TGTGCTGTGGGGGGGCCTAGCACAGATACGCAGTATTTT. Its translation: CAVGGPSTDTQYF.

V and J are TRBV9 and TRBJ2-7; 10 bases are shared with TRBD1. Germline trimming cut 3 bases from V and 3 bases from J; bases unmatched to any gene: 6. CDR1 and CDR2 from the germline V gene are SGDLS and YYNGEE. This CDR3 spans 15 amino acids. The CDR3 spells CASSGGDRGLYEQYF. The CDR3 nucleotides are TGTGCCAGCAGCGGAGGGGACAGGGGTCTCTACGAGCAGTACTTC. The full variable domain, rest sourced from reference TRBV9 and TRBJ2-7, is DSGVTQTPKHLITATGQRVTLRCSPRSGDLSVYWYQQSLDQGLQFLIQYYNGEERAKGNILERFSAQQFPDLHSELNLSSLELGDSALYFCASSGGDRGLYEQYFGPGTRLTVT.

The chain couples TRBV20-1 to TRBJ2-1, with D uncertain. V lost 7 bases to trimming and J lost 6 bases, with 10 bases between them. The CDR3 covers 11 residues. Germline V lookup: CDR1 DFQATT, CDR2 SNEGSKA (reference sequence). The CDR3 DNA follows: TGCAGTGTTAGGTCGGTCAATGAGCAGTTCTTC. Its protein product is CSVRSVNEQFF.

CDR3 coding DNA: TGTGCCAGCCAAACTTGGGGGAATGGGGGGAGTAAATACGAGCAGTACTTC. It specifies CASQTWGNGGSKYEQYF. V gene TRBV2 combines with J gene TRBJ2-7; TRBD2 might be the D (6 bases). Trimming removed 8 bases from V and 4 bases from J, with 27 bases in between. Germline V gene data show CDR1 as SNHLY and CDR2 as FYNNEI. The CDR3 is 17 amino acids.

V usage is TRBV28 and J usage is TRBJ2-3; D perhaps matches TRBD2 (6 bases). Per germline, CDR1 MDHEN and CDR2 SYDVKM. The length of the CDR3 is 16 residues. V lost 5 bases and J lost 4, with 19 bases in between. DNA for the CDR3: TGTGCCAGCAGTCCCCACCGCGGGGTTGGGCCAGATACGCAGTATTTT. Residues: CASSPHRGVGPDTQYF.

This clone was picked up one time. This rearrangement joins TRBV7-2 to TRBJ2-1, with 13 positions matching TRBD2. J lost 9 bases, V lost 4 bases, and 6 bases had no gene match. This CDR3 has 15 residues. CDR1 is SGHTA, CDR2 FQGNSA, per germline. DNA of the CDR3: TGTGCCAGCAGCTCGACTAGCGGGGGGCCACGTGAGCAGTTCTTC. This gives the protein CASSSTSGGPREQFF.

V and J are TRBV27 and TRBJ1-6; 9 bases are a match to TRBD1. The germline gives CDR1 MNHEY, CDR2 SMNVEV (reference sequence). The trim removed 2 bases at V and 8 bases at J, leaving 13 bases unmatched. This CDR3 region has 18 residues. CDR3 loop: CASSLNPLTGTGYSPLHF. The CDR3 nucleotides read TGTGCCAGCAGTTTAAACCCCCTTACCGGGACAGGGTATTCACCCCTCCACTTT.

V gene TRBV15 combines with J gene TRBJ2-7, with D possibly being TRBD2 (6 bases). Trimming removed 0 bases from V and 7 bases from J, with 16 bases in between. Germline values: CDR1 LNHNV, CDR2 YYDKDF (reference sequence). CDR3 length equals 15 residues. CDR3 region: CATSRDVGRGMEQYF. The CDR3 DNA is TGTGCCACCAGCAGAGATGTGGGTCGGGGGATGGAGCAGTACTTC.

This clone was seen just once. The chain couples TRBV3-1 (or the pseudogene TRBV3-2) to TRBJ1-5; TRBD1 might be the D (5 bases). The germline V gene has CDR1 LGHDT and CDR2 YNNKEL (reference sequence). V was cut by 1 base and J by 6 bases, with 13 bases left in between. The CDR3 sequence is 15 residues long. The chain's CDR3 is CASSQGAGTSQPQHF. In DNA form, the CDR3 reads TGTGCCAGCAGCCAAGGTGCTGGGACGAGTCAGCCCCAGCATTTT.

This rearrangement joins TRBV5-1 to TRBJ1-1, with D tentatively TRBD1 (5 bases). The CDR3 is 14 residues long. With 1 base removed from V and 8 bases from J, the gap between germline ends came to 15 bases. Germline V gene lookup returns CDR1 SGHRS and CDR2 YFSETQ. The DNA of the CDR3 is TGCGCCAGCAGCTTGCGGAGAGGGGAGGTAGAAGCTTTCTTT. It codes for CASSLRRGEVEAFF.

The V call is TRBV4-1, the J call TRBJ1-1, with D perhaps matching TRBD1 (5 bases). This CDR3 has 15 amino acids. The V end lost 5 bases, the J end lost 0 bases, and 13 bases lay between the germline ends. CDR1 is MGHRA and CDR2 is YSYEKL in the germline V gene. The CDR3, as DNA: TGCGCCAGCAGCGCTCAGCAGGGAGTGAACACTGAAGCTTTCTTT. It is translated as CASSAQQGVNTEAFF.

V is TRBV20-1 and J is TRBJ2-5, with D possibly matching TRBD2 (6 bases). In germline, CDR1 is DFQATT, CDR2 SNEGSKA (reference sequence). This CDR3 has 11 amino acids. V gave up 4 bases and J gave up 5 bases, with 8 bases separating them. DNA of the CDR3: TGCAGTGCTACGGGGGAGGAGACCCAGTACTTC. Protein: CSATGEETQYF.

This chain joins TRBV29-1 and TRBJ1-1; no clear D gene. Germline CDR1 SQVTM, CDR2 ANQGSEA. The CDR3 length is 15 residues. Trimming cost V 4 bases and J 1 base, with 16 bases left between them. The CDR3 nucleotides read TGCAGCGTTGGATATGTTGCGGACGCGAACACTGAAGCTTTCTTT. Residues: CSVGYVADANTEAFF.

The gene calls are TRBV5-5 and TRBJ2-3; D ambiguous. The V end lost 0 bases, the J end lost 2 bases, and 13 bases lay between the germline ends. The CDR3 is 16 residues long. CDR1 is SGHKS and CDR2 is YYEKEE in the germline V gene (reference sequence). CDR3 in DNA: TGTGCCAGCAGCTTGGCGGGCGTGGCATACACAGATACGCAGTATTTT. Translating it yields CASSLAGVAYTDTQYF.

The chain joins TRBV3-1 (or the pseudogene TRBV3-2) to TRBJ1-5; no reliable D call. This CDR3 contains 14 residues. The V gene's germline CDR1 is LGHDT and CDR2 YNNKEL (reference sequence). V was trimmed by 3 bases and J by 3 bases, leaving 9 bases between them. In DNA form, the CDR3 reads TGTGCCAGCAGCCAGGGGAGAGCCAATCAGCCCCAGCATTTT. It codes for CASSQGRANQPQHF.

The genes are TRBV5-1 and TRBJ2-5; 7 bases align to TRBD2. The CDR3 sequence is 15 residues long. Germline V gene lookup returns CDR1 SGHRS and CDR2 YFSETQ. The V gene end was trimmed by 4 bases and the J gene end by 4 bases; junction bases not matched to a gene: 10. The CDR3 reads CASSGGVAVGETQYF. The DNA of the CDR3 is TGCGCCAGCAGCGGGGGGGTAGCCGTGGGAGAGACCCAGTACTTC.